The T cell receptor (beta chain) described here comes from a study of siplizumab effects on memory and regulatory T cells. This table comes from immunoSEQ multiplex PCR, and its TCRdb copy is limited to in-frame clones, with some not included. This sample yields about 100,000 clones, of which 94% are seen a single time; roughly 1.4% belongs to the top ten. CDR1 MGHRA and CDR2 YSYEKL come from the germline V gene. With V trimmed by 0 bases and J by 5 bases, 12 bases remained unmatched. There are 17 residues in the CDR3. The clonotype comes from a human donor in good health. The chain recombines TRBV4-1 with TRBJ1-1; TRBD1 matches at 7 bases. The material sequenced was non-Treg CD4+ T cells sorted from blood. CDR3 sequence reads: CASSQEGRAGGGTEAFF. CDR3 coding DNA: TGCGCCAGCAGCCAAGAAGGACGGGCAGGGGGGGGGACTGAAGCTTTCTTT.